This TCR beta chain was recorded in a study of identical twins. Study results and caveats: Sequences that were out-of-frame, alpha and twin-shared displayed an excess of low generation probability. In beta out-of-frame sequences, the excess sharing between twins was weaker.

In regard to this clonotype: Its specificity is not known.

The CDR3 runs 18 residues. The V segment lost 1 base and the J segment 5 bases; nucleotides outside the gene matches: 8. Germline assignment: CDR1 LGHNA and CDR2 YNFKEQ. MiXCR, applied by TCRdb to the 5' RACE reads, yields one record per CDR3 protein. The data contain 750,000 to 950,000 distinct CDR3 sequences, roughly 12% of them singletons. These data were likewise used in another study, on yellow fever vaccine responses in identical twins.

Sequencing used PBMCs. V is TRBV4-2 and J is TRBJ2-2, with TRBD2 matching over 12 bases. This TCR was sampled from a woman aged 18-29 years in good health. The CDR3 DNA sequence: TGTGCCAGCAGCCAAGCGTCTAGCGGGGGGGTTGGGACCGGGGAGCTGTTTTTT. Its translation: CASSQASSGGVGTGELFF.